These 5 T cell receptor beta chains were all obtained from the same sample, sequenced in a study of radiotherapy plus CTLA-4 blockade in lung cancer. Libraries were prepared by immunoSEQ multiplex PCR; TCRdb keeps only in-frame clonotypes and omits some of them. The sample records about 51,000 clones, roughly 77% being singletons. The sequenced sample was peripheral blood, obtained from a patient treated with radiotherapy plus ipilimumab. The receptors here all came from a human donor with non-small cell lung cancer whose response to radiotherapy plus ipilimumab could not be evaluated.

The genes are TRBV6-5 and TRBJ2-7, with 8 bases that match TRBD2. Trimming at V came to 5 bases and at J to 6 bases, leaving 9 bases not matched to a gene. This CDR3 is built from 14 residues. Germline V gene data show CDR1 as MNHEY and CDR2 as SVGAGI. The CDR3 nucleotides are TGTGCCAGCAGTCCGGGACTAGGGTCTACCGAGCAGTACTTC. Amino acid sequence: CASSPGLGSTEQYF.

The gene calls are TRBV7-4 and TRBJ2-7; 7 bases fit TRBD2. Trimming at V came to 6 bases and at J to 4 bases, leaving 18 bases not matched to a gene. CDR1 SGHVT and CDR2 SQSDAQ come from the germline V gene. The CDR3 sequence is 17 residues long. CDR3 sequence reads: CASSCGIGTARGYEQYF. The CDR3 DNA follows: TGTGCCAGCAGTTGTGGGATCGGGACGGCGCGGGGGTACGAGCAGTACTTC. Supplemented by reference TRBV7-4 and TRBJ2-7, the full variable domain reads GAGVSQSPRYKVAKRGRDVALRCDSISGHVTLYWYRQTLGQGSEVLTYSQSDAQRDKSGRPSGRFSAERPERSVSTLKIQRTEQGDSAVYLCASSCGIGTARGYEQYFGPGTRLTVT.

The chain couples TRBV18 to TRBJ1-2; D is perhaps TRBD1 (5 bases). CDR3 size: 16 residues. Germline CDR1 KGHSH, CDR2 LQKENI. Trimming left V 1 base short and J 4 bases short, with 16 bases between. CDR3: CASSPLRGGRGYGYTF. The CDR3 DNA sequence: TGTGCCAGCTCACCACTCCGTGGAGGGAGGGGCTATGGCTACACCTTC.

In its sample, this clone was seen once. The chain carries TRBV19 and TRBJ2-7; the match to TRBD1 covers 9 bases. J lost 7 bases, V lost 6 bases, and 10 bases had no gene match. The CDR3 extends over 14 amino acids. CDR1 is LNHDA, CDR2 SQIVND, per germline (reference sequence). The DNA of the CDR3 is TGTGCCAGTAGCCTGGCACAGGGGGCGCGAGAGCAGTACTTC. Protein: CASSLAQGAREQYF.

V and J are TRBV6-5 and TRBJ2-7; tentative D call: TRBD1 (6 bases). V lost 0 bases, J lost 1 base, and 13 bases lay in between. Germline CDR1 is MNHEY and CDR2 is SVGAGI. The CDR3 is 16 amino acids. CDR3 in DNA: TGTGCCAGCAGTTACTCGAGGGTCAGGGGATCCTACGAGCAGTACTTC. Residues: CASSYSRVRGSYEQYF.